The 11 T cell receptor beta chains reported below all come from one sample, sequenced in a study of low-dose radiotherapy and immunotherapy resistance in tumors. Alpha and beta chains were covered, as first-strand cDNA relied on TRAV- and TRBV-specific primers. The TCRs were subjected to amplification over about 19 PCR cycles employing a constant-region primer in conjunction with a V-primer adapter. TCRdb reprocessed the reads with MiXCR, giving one entry per CDR3 protein. The sample holds about 64,000 distinct CDR3 sequences; about 26% are singletons and the top ten take 6.6%. The time point denotes: before trial treatment. The source was PBMCs, collected before treatment. The receptors derive from a male donor with rectosigmoid adenocarcinoma.

At least ten counts were recorded for this clonotype. V is TRBV25-1 and J is TRBJ2-7, with D tentatively TRBD2 (6 bases). The CDR3 totals 15 residues. Deletions cut 1 base from V and 1 base from J, with 11 bases between. CDR1 is MGHDK and CDR2 is SYGVNS in the germline V gene. The CDR3 reads CASSELWGTSYEQYF. The CDR3 DNA reads as TGTGCCAGCAGTGAATTATGGGGGACTTCCTACGAGCAGTACTTC.

CDR3 DNA sequence: TGTGCCAGCAGCAAAGGGCGGGGGGTCAATGAGCAGTTCTTC. Protein product: CASSKGRGVNEQFF. This chain joins TRBV21-1 and TRBJ2-1; the table's D call of TRBD1 was not tested on the DNA. TRBV21-1 is an annotated pseudogene. The CDR3 totals 14 residues.

In this sample, this clonotype turned up many times. The V gene is TRBV5-1, the J gene TRBJ2-5, with 8 bases lining up with TRBD1. The CDR3 is made up of 15 amino acids. The J segment lost 1 base and the V segment lost 4 bases, leaving 6 bases of the junction unmatched. Germline assignment: CDR1 SGHRS and CDR2 YFSETQ. The CDR3 DNA reads TGCGCCAGCAGCCGTCGGACAGGGAGCCAAGAGACCCAGTACTTC. As protein: CASSRRTGSQETQYF. Looking up the rest from reference TRBV5-1 and TRBJ2-5 gives the full variable domain: KAGVTQTPRYLIKTRGQQVTLSCSPISGHRSVSWYQQTPGQGLQFLFEYFSETQRNKGNFPGRFSGRQFSNSRSEMNVSTLELGDSALYLCASSRRTGSQETQYFGPGTRLLVL.

This clonotype occurred many times. The J gene is TRBJ1-4, the V gene TRBV7-2; tentatively, D is TRBD1 (6 bases). The germline gives CDR1 SGHTA, CDR2 FQGNSA. The germline V and J ends were trimmed by 5 bases and 3 bases, with 25 bases remaining between them. This CDR3 is 19 amino acids long. The CDR3 region is CASSRRRTGRGAANEKLFF. Here the CDR3 DNA reads TGTGCCAGCAGCCGACGCCGCACAGGGAGGGGCGCTGCTAATGAAAAACTGTTTTTT.

Regarding this clonotype: Only one base separates this from a far larger clonotype, so it likely reflects a read error. The chain combines TRBV7-9 with TRBJ2-7; 7 bases map to TRBD1. Germline-derived CDR1 and CDR2 are SEHNR and FQNEAQ (reference sequence). The CDR3 is 15 residues long. Trimming removed 0 bases from V and 7 bases from J; junction bases left unmatched: 9. The CDR3: CASSLARTGDNEQYF. The DNA of the CDR3 is TGTGCCAGCAGCTTAGCGCGGACAGGCGACAATGAGCAGTACTTC.

DNA for the CDR3: TGCGCCAGCACCGGAACCATACAGGGGAACTATGGCTACACCTTC. Protein: CASTGTIQGNYGYTF. The chain employs TRBV5-1 and TRBJ1-2, with 7 nucleotides matching TRBD1. Per germline, CDR1 SGHRS and CDR2 YFSETQ. V lost 6 bases and J lost 2; bases outside the gene matches: 10. This CDR3 contains 15 residues.

CDR3 nucleotide sequence: TGTGCCAGCAGTCGACCTTCACCGGGACTAGCGGGGGGTTCTGCAGATACGCAGTATTTT. This translates into CASSRPSPGLAGGSADTQYF. The chain employs TRBV6-8 and TRBJ2-3; 15 bases map to TRBD2. The junction had 16 bases not matched to a gene; V was cut back by 5 bases and J by 4 bases. This CDR3 has 20 residues. Germline loops: CDR1 MNHGY, CDR2 SAAAGT.

This clonotype was detected many times. The chain uses TRBV5-1 and TRBJ2-6; D remains ambiguous. The CDR3 is 15 amino acids. Germline-derived CDR1 and CDR2 are SGHRS and YFSETQ. V lost 3 bases, J lost 0 bases, and 7 bases lay in between. The CDR3 region is CASSSEISGANVLTF. The CDR3 region has the DNA TGCGCCAGCAGCTCAGAGATCTCTGGGGCCAACGTCCTGACTTTC.

This clonotype occurred many times. V usage is TRBV6-6 and J usage is TRBJ1-5; weak D call: TRBD1 (6 bases). Germline V CDR1 and CDR2: MNHNY, SVGAGI (reference sequence). This CDR3 region has 16 residues. The V end lost 4 bases, the J end lost 2 bases, and 15 bases lay between the germline ends. The CDR3 DNA follows: TGTGCCAGCAGTTCTCACAGGGCAACGGGCAATCAGCCCCAGCATTTT. Translated: CASSSHRATGNQPQHF.

This chain links TRBV20-1 with TRBJ2-5, with 9 nucleotides matching TRBD1. Germline V lookup: CDR1 DFQATT, CDR2 SNEGSKA (reference sequence). The CDR3 totals 14 residues. Losses at the gene ends were 1 base for V and 2 bases for J; bases not matched to a gene: 2. The CDR3 DNA is TGCAGTGCTAGAGGGACAGGGGCACAAGAGACCCAGTACTTC. It encodes CSARGTGAQETQYF.

The V call is TRBV6-2 or TRBV6-3, the J call TRBJ2-2; 7 bases are a match to TRBD2. The CDR3 contains 14 residues. V dropped 5 bases and J dropped 3; count of bases not matched to a gene: 3. Germline CDR1 and CDR2: MNHEY and SVGEGT. CDR3 sequence: CASSSGADTGELFF. For the CDR3, the DNA is TGTGCCAGCAGTAGCGGGGCGGACACCGGGGAGCTGTTTTTT.